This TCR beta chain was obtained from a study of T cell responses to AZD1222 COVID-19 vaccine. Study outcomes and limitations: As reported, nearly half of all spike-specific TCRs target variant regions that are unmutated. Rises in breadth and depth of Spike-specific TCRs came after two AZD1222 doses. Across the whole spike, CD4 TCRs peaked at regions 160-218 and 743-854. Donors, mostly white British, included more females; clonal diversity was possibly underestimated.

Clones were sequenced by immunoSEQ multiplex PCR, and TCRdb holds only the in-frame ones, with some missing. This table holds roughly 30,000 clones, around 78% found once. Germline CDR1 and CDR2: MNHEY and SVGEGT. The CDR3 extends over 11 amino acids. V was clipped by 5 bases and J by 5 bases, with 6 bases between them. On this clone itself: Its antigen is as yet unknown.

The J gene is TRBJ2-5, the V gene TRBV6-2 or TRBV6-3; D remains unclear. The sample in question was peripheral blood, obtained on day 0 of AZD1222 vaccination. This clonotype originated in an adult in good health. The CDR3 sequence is CASSAGETQYF. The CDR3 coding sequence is TGTGCCAGCAGTGCCGGGGAGACCCAGTACTTC.